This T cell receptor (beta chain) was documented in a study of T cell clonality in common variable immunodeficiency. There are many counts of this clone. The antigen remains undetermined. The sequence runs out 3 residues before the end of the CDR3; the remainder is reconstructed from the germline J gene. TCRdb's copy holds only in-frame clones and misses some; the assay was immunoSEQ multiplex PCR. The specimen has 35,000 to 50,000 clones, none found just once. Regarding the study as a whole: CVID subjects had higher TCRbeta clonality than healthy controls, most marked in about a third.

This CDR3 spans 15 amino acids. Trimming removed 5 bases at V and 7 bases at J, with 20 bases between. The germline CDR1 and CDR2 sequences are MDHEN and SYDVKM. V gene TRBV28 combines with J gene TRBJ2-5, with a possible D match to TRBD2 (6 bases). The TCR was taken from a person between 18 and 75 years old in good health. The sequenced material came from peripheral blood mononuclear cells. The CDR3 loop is CASSPVSEGLGTQYF. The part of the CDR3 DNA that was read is TGTGCCAGCAGTCCCGTTTCGGAGGGGCTCGGGACC.